This T cell receptor beta chain was recorded in a study of T-cell memory formation after mild COVID-19. V shed 2 bases and J shed 8 bases, with 18 bases lying between them. The CDR3 is 15 amino acids. Germline values: CDR1 MNHEY, CDR2 SVGAGI. TCRdb called the 5' RACE reads again in MiXCR, with one record for every CDR3 protein. The sample holds roughly 80,000 distinct CDR3 sequences, about 23% seen once. This clonotype was counted between two and nine times. Specimen: PBMCs or a T cell subset sorted from them (not recorded which). This chain joins TRBV6-5 and TRBJ1-2, with a possible D match to TRBD1 (6 bases). This clonotype was obtained from a man between 18 and 29 years old who had mild COVID-19 (a few samples of this study predate the infection). Cell type and time point are not known. Written as DNA, the CDR3 is TGTGCCAGCAGTTACGAAGACAGGCGTACAGGCGGCTACACCTTC. Translation gives CASSYEDRRTGGYTF.